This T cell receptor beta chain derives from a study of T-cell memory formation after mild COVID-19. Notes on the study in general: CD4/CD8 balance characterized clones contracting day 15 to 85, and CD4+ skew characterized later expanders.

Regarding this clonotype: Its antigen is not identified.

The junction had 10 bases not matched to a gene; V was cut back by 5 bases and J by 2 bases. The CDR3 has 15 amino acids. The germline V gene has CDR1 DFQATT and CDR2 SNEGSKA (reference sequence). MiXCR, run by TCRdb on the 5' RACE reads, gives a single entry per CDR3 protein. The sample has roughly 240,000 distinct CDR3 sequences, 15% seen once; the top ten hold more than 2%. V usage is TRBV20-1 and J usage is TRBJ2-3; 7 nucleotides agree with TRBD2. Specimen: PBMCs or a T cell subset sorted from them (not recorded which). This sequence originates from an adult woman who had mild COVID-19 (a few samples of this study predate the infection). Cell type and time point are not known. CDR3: CSALLVGGFTDTQYF. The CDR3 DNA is TGCAGTGCTCTCCTAGTGGGAGGGTTCACAGATACGCAGTATTTT.